Following are 16 T cell receptor beta chains from one sample sequenced in a study of blood T cell repertoires in COVID-19. TCRdb keeps only in-frame clones here, not all; method: immunoSEQ multiplex PCR. The sample lists about 280,000 clones, roughly 85% occurring once. Sequencing used PBMCs or T cells enriched from blood (not recorded which). These TCRs come from a woman in her 40s who had recovered from COVID-19.

V usage is TRBV5-4 and J usage is TRBJ2-3; perhaps TRBD1 as D (5 bases). V gave up 0 bases and J gave up 0 bases, with 8 bases separating them. This CDR3 has 15 amino acids. Germline V gene sequence: CDR1 SGHNT, CDR2 YYREEE (reference sequence). CDR3 loop: CASSLGPGSTDTQYF. For the CDR3, the DNA is TGTGCCAGCAGCTTGGGACCAGGGAGCACAGATACGCAGTATTTT. The complete variable domain, with remaining parts taken from reference TRBV5-4 and TRBJ2-3, reads ETGVTQSPTHLIKTRGQQVTLRCSSQSGHNTVSWYQQALGQGPQFIFQYYREEENGRGNFPPRFSGLQFPNYSSELNVNALELDDSALYLCASSLGPGSTDTQYFGPGTRLTVL.

This CDR3 is CASRGLAGGPRPGELFF. The CDR3 nucleotides are TGTGCCAGCAGGGGGCTAGCGGGAGGGCCAAGACCCGGGGAGCTGTTTTTT. V gene TRBV7-3 combines with J gene TRBJ2-2, with 12 bases matching TRBD2. The CDR3 covers 17 residues. Germline CDR1 reads SGHTA; CDR2 reads FQGTGA. The ends lost 6 bases at V and 6 bases at J; junction bases unmatched: 11. The whole variable domain, remainder taken from reference TRBV7-3 and TRBJ2-2, is GAGVSQTPSNKVTEKGKYVELRCDPISGHTALYWYRQSLGQGPEFLIYFQGTGAADDSGLPNDRFFAVRPEGSVSTLKIQRTERGDSAVYLCASRGLAGGPRPGELFFGEGSRLTVL.

The rearrangement links TRBV6-2 or TRBV6-3 to TRBJ2-1, with 13 bases lining up with TRBD2. Germline CDR1 reads MNHEY; CDR2 reads SVGEGT. The V gene end was trimmed by 3 bases and the J gene end by 16 bases; junction bases not matched to a gene: 12. The CDR3 runs to 15 residues. CDR3 bases: TGTGCCAGCAGTTATCACGGGACTAGCGGGACCACGCAATTCTTC. Residues: CASSYHGTSGTTQFF.

The chain is built from TRBV28 and TRBJ2-1; tentatively, D is TRBD2 (6 bases). The CDR3 spans 16 residues. V was pared by 3 bases and J by 0 bases, with 12 bases between. Germline V lookup: CDR1 MDHEN, CDR2 SYDVKM. The CDR3 loop reads CASSLIAVSSYNEQFF. The CDR3 bases are TGTGCCAGCAGTTTGATAGCGGTCAGCTCCTACAATGAGCAGTTCTTC.

In nucleotides, the CDR3 is TGTGCCAGCAGCCGGGACAGATACTCCTACAATGAGCAGTTCTTC. As protein: CASSRDRYSYNEQFF. The chain uses TRBV7-3 and TRBJ2-1, with 7 bases identical to TRBD1. This CDR3 contains 15 residues. V dropped 5 bases and J dropped 0; count of bases not matched to a gene: 4. CDR1 is SGHTA and CDR2 is FQGTGA in the germline V gene.

About this clone: At the DNA level, this CDR3 is encoded by other sequences in the same sample as well. The CDR3 DNA follows: TGTGCCAGCAGCTGGGGACTAGCGACTTACAATGAGCAGTTCTTC. This encodes CASSWGLATYNEQFF. The gene calls are TRBV7-2 and TRBJ2-1; 10 bases are shared with TRBD2. Trimming at V came to 4 bases and at J to 4 bases, leaving 4 bases not matched to a gene. From germline, CDR1 is SGHTA and CDR2 FQGNSA. The CDR3 totals 15 residues.

The V gene is TRBV20-1, the J gene TRBJ1-5, with D unclear. The CDR3 runs 15 residues. V was pared by 3 bases and J by 6 bases, with 18 bases between. In germline, CDR1 is DFQATT, CDR2 SNEGSKA (reference sequence). CDR3 residues: CSASRPERWSQPQHF. The DNA for the CDR3 is TGCAGTGCTAGTCGCCCGGAGCGATGGTCTCAGCCCCAGCATTTT.

V usage is TRBV11-2 and J usage is TRBJ1-4; TRBD1 matches 7 bases. This CDR3 is built from 14 residues. Germline trimming cut 5 bases from V and 4 bases from J; bases unmatched to any gene: 4. Germline values: CDR1 SGHAT, CDR2 FQNNGV. CDR3 DNA sequence: TGTGCCAGCAGCCGGGGACAGCTTAATGAAAAACTGTTTTTT. Translating gives CASSRGQLNEKLFF.

The chain has TRBV9 and TRBJ1-4, with D perhaps TRBD1 (5 bases). Trimming took off 1 base at V and 1 base at J, with 8 bases between the two ends. The germline CDR1 and CDR2 sequences are SGDLS and YYNGEE. The CDR3 covers 15 residues. CDR3 nucleotide sequence: TGTGCCAGCAGCGTAATGGGGGGAACTAATGAAAAACTGTTTTTT. It codes for CASSVMGGTNEKLFF.

The rearrangement links TRBV19 to TRBJ2-7; D may be TRBD1 (5 bases). In germline, CDR1 is LNHDA, CDR2 SQIVND (reference sequence). The CDR3 totals 14 residues. The V gene lost 4 bases and the J gene lost 0 bases, with 10 bases spanning the gap. CDR3 nucleotides: TGTGCCAGTAGTAAACAGGTTAACTCCTACGAGCAGTACTTC. It translates to CASSKQVNSYEQYF.

The J gene is TRBJ2-7, the V gene TRBV11-2, with 9 bases that match TRBD1. V was clipped by 4 bases and J by 2 bases; unmatched bases: 9. The CDR3 covers 16 residues. CDR1 is SGHAT, CDR2 FQNNGV, per germline. The CDR3, as DNA: TGTGCCAGCAGCTCACCCGGGACAGGGTACCCCTACGAGCAGTACTTC. Encoded protein: CASSSPGTGYPYEQYF.

V is TRBV6-6 and J is TRBJ1-5, with 9 positions matching TRBD1. Germline values: CDR1 MNHNY, CDR2 SVGAGI (reference sequence). The CDR3 is 16 residues long. V shed 5 bases, J shed 1 base, and the junction held 6 bases outside the gene matches. CDR3 sequence reads: CASSQDRGASNQPQHF. The CDR3 DNA reads as TGTGCCAGCAGTCAAGACAGGGGGGCAAGCAATCAGCCCCAGCATTTT.

CDR3 in amino acids: CASSHITPRDEQYF. CDR3 nucleotide sequence: TGTGCCAGCAGCCATATCACCCCGCGGGACGAGCAGTACTTC. V gene TRBV14 combines with J gene TRBJ2-7, with TRBD2 as a possible D gene (5 bases). Between the trimmed V and J ends, which lost 3 bases and 5 bases, there was a span of 14 bases. The CDR3 is made up of 14 amino acids. Germline assignment: CDR1 SGHDN and CDR2 FVKESK.

The rearrangement links TRBV6-5 to TRBJ2-7; 8 positions agree with TRBD1. This CDR3 contains 14 residues. Germline-derived CDR1 and CDR2 are MNHEY and SVGAGI. Trimming took 0 bases from V and 6 from J; bases not matched to a gene: 4. The DNA of the CDR3 is TGTGCCAGCAGTTACTCCGGACAGGGAAGCGAGCAGTACTTC. This sequence encodes CASSYSGQGSEQYF.

The chain couples TRBV7-2 to TRBJ2-5, with a possible D match to TRBD1 (6 bases). V was clipped by 1 base and J by 2 bases, with 17 bases between them. CDR3 size: 17 residues. Per germline, CDR1 SGHTA and CDR2 FQGNSA. CDR3 nucleotides: TGTGCCAGCAGCTTAGAGTATAATCTAGGGGGACAAGAGACCCAGTACTTC. This encodes CASSLEYNLGGQETQYF.

The chain has TRBV28 and TRBJ2-3; possibly TRBD2 for D (5 bases). The CDR3 is 16 amino acids. Trimming took off 5 bases at V and 4 bases at J, with 19 bases between the two ends. Germline CDR1 and CDR2: MDHEN and SYDVKM. This chain's CDR3 is CASSPDPAGRADTQYF. DNA for the CDR3: TGTGCCAGCAGTCCAGACCCGGCGGGCCGCGCAGATACGCAGTATTTT.